One and the same sample provided the 23 T cell receptor beta chains below, sequenced in a study of T cell repertoires in cytomegalovirus infection. A single record per CDR3 protein comes from TCRdb applying MiXCR to the reads. This sample has around 530,000 distinct CDR3 sequences, with 16% found just once. The material sequenced was CD8+ T cells from PBMCs. These receptors all come from a human donor in good health (CMV status not recorded). Some clones in this sample may be carry-over from other donors' samples.

The CDR3 DNA is TGTGCCAGCAGTAAGAGCGGGGGGGAAGGGTACGAGCAGTACTTC. It yields the protein CASSKSGGEGYEQYF. The gene calls are TRBV2 and TRBJ2-7; 10 bases match TRBD2. J was trimmed by 4 bases and V by 5 bases; bases with no gene match: 8. The CDR3 has 15 amino acids. The germline V gene encodes CDR1 SNHLY and CDR2 FYNNEI.

This clonotype was seen a handful of times. The chain recombines TRBV10-3 with TRBJ1-5; D ambiguous. V was trimmed by 0 bases and J by 1 base, leaving 4 bases between them. Per the germline V gene, CDR1 is ENHRY and CDR2 is SYGVKD. This CDR3 spans 14 amino acids. CDR3 amino acids: CAISESKSNQPQHF. DNA for the CDR3: TGTGCCATCAGTGAGTCGAAAAGCAATCAGCCCCAGCATTTT.

This clonotype was detected only a few times. The chain joins TRBV6-2 or TRBV6-3 to TRBJ2-2; 11 positions match TRBD2. The CDR3 extends over 17 amino acids. The junction had 16 bases not matched to a gene; V was cut back by 8 bases and J by 8 bases. Germline loops: CDR1 MNHEY, CDR2 SVGEGT. This CDR3 is CASLNTPGLAERGELFF. The DNA of the CDR3 is TGTGCCAGCCTAAACACTCCGGGACTAGCGGAGCGGGGGGAGCTGTTTTTT.

As concerns this clonotype: A much larger clone sits a single nucleotide away, making a read error possible. This CDR3 is missing its conserved last phenylalanine or tryptophan, likely due to a read error. V usage is TRBV19 and J usage is TRBJ2-1, with 7 nucleotides matching TRBD2. The junction had 8 bases not matched to a gene; V was cut back by 6 bases and J by 9 bases. Germline V gene sequence: CDR1 LNHDA, CDR2 SQIVND (reference sequence). The CDR3 runs to 13 residues. For the CDR3, the DNA is TGTGCCAGTAGAGAGCGGGGAGAGGTTGAGCAGTTCTTA. Translating gives CASRERGEVEQFL.

This clonotype was observed at least ten times. The V call is TRBV7-8, the J call TRBJ2-7; 8 nucleotides line up with TRBD1. V was clipped by 3 bases and J by 5 bases; unmatched bases: 15. Germline loops: CDR1 SGHVS, CDR2 FQNEAQ. This CDR3 has 17 amino acids. The CDR3 sequence is CASSLIPGTGRVDEQYF. The CDR3 nucleotides are TGTGCCAGCAGCTTGATCCCCGGGACAGGAAGGGTCGACGAGCAGTACTTC.

This clonotype has ten or more counts. CDR3 DNA sequence: TGTGCCAGCTCAACCGGGACTAGCGGGAGTTCAGATACGCAGTATTTT. This sequence encodes CASSTGTSGSSDTQYF. The rearrangement joins TRBV6-5 to TRBJ2-3; 14 bases agree with TRBD2. From germline, CDR1 is MNHEY and CDR2 SVGAGI. This CDR3 has 16 amino acids. Unmatched junction bases numbered 8, after V lost 8 bases and J lost 4 bases.

As regards this clonotype: This CDR3 is missing its conserved last phenylalanine or tryptophan, likely due to a read error. The chain carries TRBV27 and TRBJ2-7; 8 nucleotides agree with TRBD1. The germline CDR1 and CDR2 sequences are MNHEY and SMNVEV (reference sequence). This CDR3 is 15 amino acids long. The V gene end was trimmed by 4 bases and the J gene end by 1 base; junction bases not matched to a gene: 6. The chain's CDR3 is CASSSRGRLSYEQYL. The CDR3 bases are TGTGCCAGCAGTTCCAGGGGGCGGCTATCCTACGAGCAGTACTTA.

V gene TRBV3-1 combines with J gene TRBJ2-7; 9 bases agree with TRBD1. With 2 bases clipped from V and 4 bases from J, the junction kept 6 bases outside the gene matches. This CDR3 comprises 15 residues. The V gene's germline CDR1 is LGHDT and CDR2 YNNKEL (reference sequence). CDR3 residues: CASSQPGTGFYEQYF. The CDR3 nucleotides read TGTGCCAGCAGCCAACCCGGGACAGGGTTTTACGAGCAGTACTTC.

Many counts were recorded for this clonotype. This chain connects TRBV2 to TRBJ1-5, with D unresolved. V gave up 5 bases and J gave up 8 bases, with 16 bases separating them. This CDR3 is built from 14 residues. The germline V gene encodes CDR1 SNHLY and CDR2 FYNNEI. The CDR3 is CASSWGEGSEPQHF. Here the CDR3 DNA reads TGTGCCAGCAGTTGGGGAGAGGGATCCGAGCCCCAGCATTTT.

This clonotype appeared a few times. V and J are TRBV2 and TRBJ2-1, with D possibly called TRBD1 or TRBD2 (5 bases each). The CDR3 length is 14 residues. Germline-derived CDR1 and CDR2 are SNHLY and FYNNEI. V was shortened by 5 bases and J by 4 bases, with 12 bases between the two germline ends. The CDR3, as DNA: TGTGCCAGCAGTTCCTGGGACGTGTACAATGAGCAGTTCTTC. It yields the protein CASSSWDVYNEQFF. The full variable domain, its missing parts supplied by reference TRBV2 and TRBJ2-1, is EPEVTQTPSHQVTQMGQEVILRCVPISNHLYFYWYRQILGQKVEFLVSFYNNEISEKSEIFDDQFSVERPDGSNFTLKIRSTKLEDSAMYFCASSSWDVYNEQFFGPGTRLTVL.

In this sample, this clonotype turned up many times. The CDR3 nucleotides are TGTGCCAGCAGTTACCAAGGGACAGGGAGTAGCAATGAGCAGTTCTTC. Amino acids: CASSYQGTGSSNEQFF. The J gene is TRBJ2-1, the V gene TRBV6-5; 9 nucleotides align to TRBD1. The CDR3 contains 16 residues. Trimming took 2 bases from V and 6 from J; bases not matched to a gene: 8. CDR1 is MNHEY, CDR2 SVGAGI, per germline.

The V gene is TRBV9, the J gene TRBJ1-2; 10 bases map to TRBD1. Germline CDR1 is SGDLS and CDR2 is YYNGEE. The V and J ends lost 4 bases and 5 bases, in that order; junction bases with no gene match: 8. The CDR3 has 15 residues. The CDR3 region is CASSPGDRGEYGYTF. The CDR3 bases are TGTGCCAGCAGCCCAGGGGACAGGGGAGAGTATGGCTACACCTTC.

This clonotype has at least ten counts. The rearrangement links TRBV7-9 to TRBJ2-1, with TRBD2 matching 15 bases. Trimming took 5 bases from V and 10 from J; bases not matched to a gene: 9. Germline loops: CDR1 SEHNR, CDR2 FQNEAQ (reference sequence). The length of the CDR3 is 16 residues. The CDR3 here is CASSDTGTSGRREQFF. The CDR3 DNA sequence: TGTGCCAGCAGCGATACCGGGACTAGCGGGAGGCGGGAGCAGTTCTTC.

This clonotype came up many times. The CDR3 loop is CASSLSETAKNIQYF. CDR3 DNA: TGTGCCAGCAGCCTTTCTGAGACGGCCAAAAACATTCAGTACTTC. The J gene is TRBJ2-4, the V gene TRBV7-9; D unclear. The CDR3 totals 15 residues. Trimming removed 5 bases from V and 1 base from J, with 12 bases in between. Looked up from germline, CDR1 is SEHNR and CDR2 is FQNEAQ (reference sequence).

The chain carries TRBV6-1 and TRBJ1-5, with D perhaps TRBD1 (5 bases). Germline-derived CDR1 and CDR2 are MNHNS and SASEGT. Trimming cost V 3 bases and J 5 bases, with 11 bases left between them. CDR3 length: 14 residues. The CDR3 region is CASSDRAIDQPQHF. For the CDR3, the DNA is TGTGCCAGCAGTGACAGGGCTATAGATCAGCCCCAGCATTTT.

This clonotype showed up many times. V gene TRBV7-9 combines with J gene TRBJ2-1, with 11 bases matching TRBD2. The V and J ends lost 5 bases and 5 bases, in that order; junction bases with no gene match: 8. Looked up from germline, CDR1 is SEHNR and CDR2 is FQNEAQ (reference sequence). The CDR3 has 16 residues. CDR3 coding DNA: TGTGCCAGCAGCCCTAGACTAGCGGGAACACACAATGAGCAGTTCTTC. It translates to CASSPRLAGTHNEQFF. The full variable domain, in which reference TRBV7-9 and TRBJ2-1 provide the parts outside the CDR3, is DTGVSQNPRHKITKRGQNVTFRCDPISEHNRLYWYRQTLGQGPEFLTYFQNEAQLEKSRLLSDRFSAERPKGSFSTLEIQRTEQGDSAMYLCASSPRLAGTHNEQFFGPGTRLTVL.

Ten or more counts support this clonotype. This chain uses TRBV7-8 with TRBJ1-2; D remains unclear. The germline V gene encodes CDR1 SGHVS and CDR2 FQNEAQ. The CDR3 loop spans 15 amino acids. Trimming shortened V by 1 base and J by 0 bases, and 9 bases separated the two germline ends. The CDR3 sequence: CASSLEAAANYGYTF. Written as DNA, the CDR3 is TGTGCCAGCAGCTTAGAGGCAGCCGCTAACTATGGCTACACCTTC. The full variable domain, rest sourced from reference TRBV7-8 and TRBJ1-2, is GAGVSQSPRYKVAKRGQDVALRCDPISGHVSLFWYQQALGQGPEFLTYFQNEAQLDKSGLPSDRFFAERPEGSVSTLKIQRTQQEDSAVYLCASSLEAAANYGYTFGSGTRLTVV.

V and J are TRBV5-5 and TRBJ2-4, with D possibly being TRBD1 (5 bases). Between the trimmed V and J ends, which lost 4 bases and 2 bases, there was a span of 22 bases. Germline V gene sequence: CDR1 SGHKS, CDR2 YYEKEE (reference sequence). This CDR3 region has 18 residues. The CDR3 spells CASSILPNTRESKNIQYF. The CDR3 region has the DNA TGTGCCAGCAGCATACTACCCAATACCAGGGAATCCAAAAACATTCAGTACTTC.

CDR3 loop: CASREGQGENIQYF. CDR3 nucleotides: TGTGCCAGCAGGGAGGGACAGGGCGAAAACATTCAGTACTTC. The rearrangement links TRBV13 to TRBJ2-4, with TRBD1 matching 9 bases. Germline lookup yields CDR1 PRHDT and CDR2 FYEKMQ (reference sequence). This CDR3 has 14 amino acids. The trim removed 6 bases at V and 5 bases at J, leaving 5 bases unmatched.

The gene calls are TRBV15 and TRBJ2-2, with D possibly called TRBD1 or TRBD2 (5 bases each). CDR1 is LNHNV and CDR2 is YYDKDF in the germline V gene (reference sequence). This CDR3 has 20 residues. Trimming cost V 1 base and J 3 bases, with 24 bases left between them. The CDR3 DNA follows: TGTGCCACCAGCAGAGGAAGGATTCGGCTTGGGGGTAGGGACACCGGGGAGCTGTTTTTT. This codes for CATSRGRIRLGGRDTGELFF.

This clonotype appeared many times. The rearrangement links TRBV7-6 to TRBJ1-3, with D possibly TRBD1 on 5 matching bases. The CDR3 is 15 residues long. Deletions cut 5 bases from V and 2 bases from J, with 13 bases between. Germline values: CDR1 SGHVS, CDR2 FNYEAQ. In DNA form, the CDR3 reads TGTGCCAGCAGCCCCCCCTTAGGGGCTGGAAACACCATATATTTT. Protein sequence: CASSPPLGAGNTIYF.

This clonotype was observed many times. The gene calls are TRBV28 and TRBJ2-2; tentative D call: TRBD1 (6 bases). Germline V gives CDR1 MDHEN, CDR2 SYDVKM. Trimming took off 2 bases at V and 7 bases at J, with 8 bases between the two ends. This CDR3 contains 13 residues. The CDR3 protein is CASSLPRGGELFF. CDR3 in DNA: TGTGCCAGCAGTTTACCCAGGGGCGGGGAGCTGTTTTTT.

This clonotype turned up a few times. V usage is TRBV5-5 and J usage is TRBJ1-2, with D uncertain. CDR3 length equals 16 residues. Germline CDR1 is SGHKS and CDR2 is YYEKEE (reference sequence). Trimming took off 4 bases at V and 4 bases at J, with 20 bases between the two ends. The CDR3 region has the DNA TGTGCCAGCAGCGAGGCCTGGGTTTTGGCAAGCTATGGCTACACCTTC. Protein sequence: CASSEAWVLASYGYTF.